This TCR beta chain emerged from a study of blood T cell repertoires in COVID-19. The protocol was immunoSEQ multiplex PCR, while the TCRdb copy is restricted to in-frame clones and leaves out a portion. The sample shows around 300,000 clones, about nine tenths of them seen only once. V was trimmed by 4 bases and J by 0 bases, leaving 10 bases between them. The germline CDR1 and CDR2 sequences are SGHDN and FVKESK. The CDR3 spans 15 residues. J is TRBJ2-1 and V is TRBV14, with a tentative D call TRBD1 (5 bases). The receptor was isolated from a woman between 45 and 65 years old who had recovered from COVID-19. Sequencing was done on a sample of PBMCs or T cells enriched from blood (not recorded which). The DNA of the CDR3 is TGTGCCAGCAGCCGAACAGGAAGCTCCTACAATGAGCAGTTCTTC. Protein sequence: CASSRTGSSYNEQFF.